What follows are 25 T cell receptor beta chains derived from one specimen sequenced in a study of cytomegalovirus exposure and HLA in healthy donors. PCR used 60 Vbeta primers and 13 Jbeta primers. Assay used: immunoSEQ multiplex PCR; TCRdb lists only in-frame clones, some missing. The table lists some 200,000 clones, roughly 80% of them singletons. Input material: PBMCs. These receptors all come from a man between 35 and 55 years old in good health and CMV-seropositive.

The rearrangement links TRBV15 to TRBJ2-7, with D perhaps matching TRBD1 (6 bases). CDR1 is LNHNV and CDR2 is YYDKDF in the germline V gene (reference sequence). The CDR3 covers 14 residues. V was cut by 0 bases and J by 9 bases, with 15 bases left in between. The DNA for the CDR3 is TGTGCCACCAGCAGAGAGAGGCAGGGGATCGCGCAGTACTTC. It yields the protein CATSRERQGIAQYF.

The DNA of the CDR3 is TGTGCCAGCAGCAAAGGGGGGGTTCGGGAGACCCAGTACTTC. Translation gives CASSKGGVRETQYF. The chain couples TRBV9 to TRBJ2-5; D possibly corresponds to TRBD2 (7 bases). CDR1 is SGDLS, CDR2 YYNGEE, per germline. V was pared by 4 bases and J by 5 bases, with 15 bases between. The CDR3 consists of 14 residues.

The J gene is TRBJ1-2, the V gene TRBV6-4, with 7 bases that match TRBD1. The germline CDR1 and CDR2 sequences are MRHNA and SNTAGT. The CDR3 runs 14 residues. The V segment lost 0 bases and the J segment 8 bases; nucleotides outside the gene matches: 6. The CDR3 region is CASSDSAYRGGYTF. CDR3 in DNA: TGTGCCAGCAGTGACTCTGCCTACAGGGGCGGCTACACCTTC.

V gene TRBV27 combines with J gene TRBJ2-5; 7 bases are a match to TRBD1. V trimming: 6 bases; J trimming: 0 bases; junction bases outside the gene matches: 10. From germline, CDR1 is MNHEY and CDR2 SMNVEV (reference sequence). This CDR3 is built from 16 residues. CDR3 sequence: CASSSRQGSYQETQYF. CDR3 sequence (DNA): TGTGCCAGCAGCTCCCGACAGGGAAGCTACCAAGAGACCCAGTACTTC.

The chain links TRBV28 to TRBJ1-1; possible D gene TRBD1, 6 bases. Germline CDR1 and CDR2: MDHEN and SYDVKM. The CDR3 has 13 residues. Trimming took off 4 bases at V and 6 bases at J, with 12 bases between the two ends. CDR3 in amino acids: CASSSPQGSEAFF. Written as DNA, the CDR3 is TGTGCCAGCAGTTCCCCCCAGGGGTCTGAAGCTTTCTTT.

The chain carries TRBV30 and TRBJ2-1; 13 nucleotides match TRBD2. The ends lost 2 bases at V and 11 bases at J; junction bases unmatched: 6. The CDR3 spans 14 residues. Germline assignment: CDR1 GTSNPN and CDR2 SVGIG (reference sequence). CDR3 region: CAWSWGTSGDKQFF. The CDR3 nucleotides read TGTGCCTGGAGTTGGGGGACTAGCGGGGATAAGCAGTTCTTC.

Here the CDR3 DNA reads TGTGCCAGCAGCTTAGGTAGCGGGGGGTACACCGGGGAGCTGTTTTTT. This sequence encodes CASSLGSGGYTGELFF. V gene TRBV11-2 combines with J gene TRBJ2-2, with 10 bases fitting TRBD2. The germline CDR1 and CDR2 sequences are SGHAT and FQNNGV. The CDR3 runs to 16 residues. The trim removed 1 base at V and 3 bases at J, leaving 2 bases unmatched.

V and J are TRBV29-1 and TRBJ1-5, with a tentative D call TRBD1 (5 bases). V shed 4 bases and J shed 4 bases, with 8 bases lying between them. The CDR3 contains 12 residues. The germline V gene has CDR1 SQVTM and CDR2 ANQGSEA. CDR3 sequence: CSVGGSNQPQHF. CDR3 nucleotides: TGCAGCGTTGGGGGCAGTAATCAGCCCCAGCATTTT.

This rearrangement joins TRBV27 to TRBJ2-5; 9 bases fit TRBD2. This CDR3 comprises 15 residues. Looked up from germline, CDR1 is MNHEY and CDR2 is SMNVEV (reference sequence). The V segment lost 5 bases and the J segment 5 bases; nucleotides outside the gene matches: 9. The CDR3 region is CASSRREGGRETQYF. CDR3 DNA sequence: TGTGCCAGCAGTCGGCGGGAGGGTGGGAGGGAGACCCAGTACTTC.

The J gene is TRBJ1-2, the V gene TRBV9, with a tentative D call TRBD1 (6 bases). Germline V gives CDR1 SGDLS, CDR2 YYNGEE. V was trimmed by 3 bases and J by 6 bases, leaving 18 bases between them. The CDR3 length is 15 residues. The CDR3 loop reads CASSGRQDSGHGYTF. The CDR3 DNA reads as TGTGCCAGCAGCGGACGACAGGACAGCGGTCATGGCTACACCTTC.

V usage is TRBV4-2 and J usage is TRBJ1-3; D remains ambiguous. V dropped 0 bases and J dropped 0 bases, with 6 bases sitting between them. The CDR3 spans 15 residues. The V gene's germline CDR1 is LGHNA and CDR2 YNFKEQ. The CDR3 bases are TGTGCCAGCAGCCAAGATCCGGGCTCTGGAAACACCATATATTTT. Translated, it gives CASSQDPGSGNTIYF.

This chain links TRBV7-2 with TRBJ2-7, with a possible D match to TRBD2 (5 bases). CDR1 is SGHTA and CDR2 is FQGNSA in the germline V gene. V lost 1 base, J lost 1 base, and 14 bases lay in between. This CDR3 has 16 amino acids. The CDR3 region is CASSLVPGSGSYEQYF. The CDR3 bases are TGTGCCAGCAGCTTAGTGCCTGGGAGTGGATCCTACGAGCAGTACTTC.

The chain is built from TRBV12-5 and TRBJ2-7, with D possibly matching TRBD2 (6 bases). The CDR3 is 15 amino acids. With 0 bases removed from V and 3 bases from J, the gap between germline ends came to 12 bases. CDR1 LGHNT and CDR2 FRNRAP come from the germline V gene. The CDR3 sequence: CASGLVLGGGYEQYF. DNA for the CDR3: TGTGCTAGTGGTTTGGTATTGGGAGGAGGCTACGAGCAGTACTTC.

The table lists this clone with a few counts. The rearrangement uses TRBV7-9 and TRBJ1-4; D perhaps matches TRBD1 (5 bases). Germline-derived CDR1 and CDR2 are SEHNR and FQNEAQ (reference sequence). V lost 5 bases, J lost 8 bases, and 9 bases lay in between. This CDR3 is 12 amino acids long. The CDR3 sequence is CASSLTGEKLFF. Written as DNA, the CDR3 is TGTGCCAGCAGCCTCACAGGCGAAAAACTGTTTTTT.

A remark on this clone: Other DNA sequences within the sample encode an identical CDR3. CDR3 DNA: TGTGCCAGCAGCCCCCTGGCGGGGAGCACAGATACGCAGTATTTT. Translated: CASSPLAGSTDTQYF. The chain uses TRBV7-3 and TRBJ2-3, with a weak D call TRBD2 (6 bases). Germline-derived CDR1 and CDR2 are SGHTA and FQGTGA. The CDR3 is 15 amino acids. Trimming left V 5 bases short and J 0 bases short, with 12 bases between.

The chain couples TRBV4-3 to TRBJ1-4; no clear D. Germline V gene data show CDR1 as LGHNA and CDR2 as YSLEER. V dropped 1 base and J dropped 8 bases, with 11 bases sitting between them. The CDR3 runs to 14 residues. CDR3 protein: CASSQGERGEKLFF. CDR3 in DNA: TGCGCCAGCAGCCAAGGGGAAAGAGGGGAAAAACTGTTTTTT.

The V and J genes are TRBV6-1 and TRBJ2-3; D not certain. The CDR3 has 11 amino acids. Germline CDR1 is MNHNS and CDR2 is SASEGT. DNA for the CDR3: TGTGCGACTGCTAGCACAGATACGCAGTATTTT. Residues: CATASTDTQYF.

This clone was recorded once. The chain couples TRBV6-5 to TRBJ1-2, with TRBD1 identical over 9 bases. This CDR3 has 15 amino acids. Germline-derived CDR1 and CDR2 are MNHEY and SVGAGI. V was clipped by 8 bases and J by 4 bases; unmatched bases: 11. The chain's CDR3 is CASGTGPPQVYGYTF. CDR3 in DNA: TGTGCCAGCGGGACAGGGCCCCCTCAGGTCTATGGCTACACCTTC.

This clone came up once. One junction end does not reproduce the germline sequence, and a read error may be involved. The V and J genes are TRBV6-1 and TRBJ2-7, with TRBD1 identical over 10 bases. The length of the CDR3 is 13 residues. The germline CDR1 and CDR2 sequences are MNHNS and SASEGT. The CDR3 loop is CASSVDRGAQPFF. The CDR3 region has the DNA TGTGCCAGCAGTGTGGACAGGGGGGCCCAGCCTTTCTTC.

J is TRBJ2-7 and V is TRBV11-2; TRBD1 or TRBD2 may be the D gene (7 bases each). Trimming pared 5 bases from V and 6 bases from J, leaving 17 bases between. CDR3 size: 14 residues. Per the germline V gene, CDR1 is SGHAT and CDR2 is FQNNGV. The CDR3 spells CASSLGTTGAEQYF. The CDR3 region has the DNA TGTGCCAGCAGCCTAGGGACTACAGGGGCCGAGCAGTACTTC.

DNA for the CDR3: TGTGCCAGCAGCTTGGGCCCCGGGACTAGCGGGGGTGGGAACGAGCAGTACTTC. Translated: CASSLGPGTSGGGNEQYF. The chain joins TRBV5-5 to TRBJ2-7; 14 bases align to TRBD2. Trimming removed 0 bases from V and 5 bases from J; junction bases left unmatched: 10. The CDR3 consists of 18 residues. The germline V gene has CDR1 SGHKS and CDR2 YYEKEE (reference sequence).

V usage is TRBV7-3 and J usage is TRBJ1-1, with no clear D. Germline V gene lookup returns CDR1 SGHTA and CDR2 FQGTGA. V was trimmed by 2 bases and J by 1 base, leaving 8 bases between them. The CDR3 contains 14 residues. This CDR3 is CASSLEGGNTEAFF. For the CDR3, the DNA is TGTGCCAGCAGCTTAGAGGGAGGGAACACTGAAGCTTTCTTT.

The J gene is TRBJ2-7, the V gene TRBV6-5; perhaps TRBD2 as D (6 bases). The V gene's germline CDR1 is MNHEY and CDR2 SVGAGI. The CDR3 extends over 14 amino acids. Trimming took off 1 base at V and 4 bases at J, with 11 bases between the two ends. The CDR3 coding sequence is TGTGCCAGCAGTTACTTTGCAGGGACTTACGAGCAGTACTTC. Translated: CASSYFAGTYEQYF.

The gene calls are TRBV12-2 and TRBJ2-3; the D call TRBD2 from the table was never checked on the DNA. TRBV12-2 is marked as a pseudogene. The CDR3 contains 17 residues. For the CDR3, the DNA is TGTGCAAGTCGCCCACGACTAGCGGGGGGGATCACAGATACGCAGTATTTT. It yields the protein CASRPRLAGGITDTQYF.

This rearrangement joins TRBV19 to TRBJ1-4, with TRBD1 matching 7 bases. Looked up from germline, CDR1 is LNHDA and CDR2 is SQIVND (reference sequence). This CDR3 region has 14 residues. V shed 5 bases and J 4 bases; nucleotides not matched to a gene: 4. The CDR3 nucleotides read TGTGCCAGTAGTCCCGGGACAGTTAATGAAAAACTGTTTTTT. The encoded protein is CASSPGTVNEKLFF.